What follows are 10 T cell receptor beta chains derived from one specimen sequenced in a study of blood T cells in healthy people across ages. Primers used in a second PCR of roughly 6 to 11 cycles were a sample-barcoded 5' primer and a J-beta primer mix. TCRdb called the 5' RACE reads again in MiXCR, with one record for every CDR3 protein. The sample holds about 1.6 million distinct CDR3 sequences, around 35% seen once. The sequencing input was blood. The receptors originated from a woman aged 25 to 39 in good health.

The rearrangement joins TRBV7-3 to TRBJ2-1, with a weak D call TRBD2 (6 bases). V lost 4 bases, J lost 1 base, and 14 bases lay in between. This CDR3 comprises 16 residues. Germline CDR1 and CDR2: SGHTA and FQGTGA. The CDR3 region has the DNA TGTGCCAGCAGCTCCCAGGGACTTCTGTCCTACAATGAGCAGTTCTTC. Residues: CASSSQGLLSYNEQFF.

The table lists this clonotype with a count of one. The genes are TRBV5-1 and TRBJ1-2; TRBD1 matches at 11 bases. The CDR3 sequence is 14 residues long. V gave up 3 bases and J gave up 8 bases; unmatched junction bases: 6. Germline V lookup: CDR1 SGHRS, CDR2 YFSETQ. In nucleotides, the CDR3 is TGCGCCAGCAGCTCCGGGACAGGGGGAATGGGCTACACCTTC. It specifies CASSSGTGGMGYTF.

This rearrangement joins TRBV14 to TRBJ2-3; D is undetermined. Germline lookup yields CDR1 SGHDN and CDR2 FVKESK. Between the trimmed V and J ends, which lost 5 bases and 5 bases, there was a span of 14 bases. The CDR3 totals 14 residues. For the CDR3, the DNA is TGTGCCAGCAGCACCCCCTCCCTACAAGATACGCAGTATTTT. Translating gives CASSTPSLQDTQYF.

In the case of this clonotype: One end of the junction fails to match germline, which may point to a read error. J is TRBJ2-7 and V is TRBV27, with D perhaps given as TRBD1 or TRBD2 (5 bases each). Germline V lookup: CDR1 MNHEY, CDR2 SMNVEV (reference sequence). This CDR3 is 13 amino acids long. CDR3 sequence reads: CACSLGTSYEQYF. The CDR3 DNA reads TGTGCCTGCAGTTTAGGGACCTCCTACGAGCAGTACTTC.

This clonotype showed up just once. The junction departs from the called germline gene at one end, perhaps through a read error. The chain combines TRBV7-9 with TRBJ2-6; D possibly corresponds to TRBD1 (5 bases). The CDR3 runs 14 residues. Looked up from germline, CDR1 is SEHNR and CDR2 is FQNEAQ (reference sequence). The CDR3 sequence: CATSHSSGANVLTF. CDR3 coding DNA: TGTGCCACCAGTCACAGCTCTGGGGCTAACGTCCTGACTTTC.

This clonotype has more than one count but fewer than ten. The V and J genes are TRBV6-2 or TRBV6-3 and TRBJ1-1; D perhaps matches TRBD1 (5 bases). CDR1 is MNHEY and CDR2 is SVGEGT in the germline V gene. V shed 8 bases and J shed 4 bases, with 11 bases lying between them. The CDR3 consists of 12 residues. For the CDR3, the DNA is TGTGCCAGCTTGACAGACAGCACTGAAGCTTTCTTT. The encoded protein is CASLTDSTEAFF.

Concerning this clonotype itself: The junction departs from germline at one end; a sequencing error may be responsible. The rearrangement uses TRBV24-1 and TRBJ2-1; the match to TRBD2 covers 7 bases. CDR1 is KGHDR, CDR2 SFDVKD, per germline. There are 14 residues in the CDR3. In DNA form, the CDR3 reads TGTGCCACCACGGGGGGTTCTACCTACAATGAGCAGTTATTC. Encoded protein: CATTGGSTYNEQLF.

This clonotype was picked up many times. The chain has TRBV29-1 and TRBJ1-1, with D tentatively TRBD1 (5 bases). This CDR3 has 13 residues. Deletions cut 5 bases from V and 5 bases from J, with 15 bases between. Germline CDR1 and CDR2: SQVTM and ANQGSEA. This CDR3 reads CSVIRQQDTEAFF. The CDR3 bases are TGCAGCGTTATCAGACAGCAGGATACTGAAGCTTTCTTT.

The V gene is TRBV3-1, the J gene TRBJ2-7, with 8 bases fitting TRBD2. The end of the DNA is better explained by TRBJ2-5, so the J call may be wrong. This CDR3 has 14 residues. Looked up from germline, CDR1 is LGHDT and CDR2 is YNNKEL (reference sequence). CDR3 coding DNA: TGTGCCAGCCGACCGGGACTAGTGGGGGAGACCCAGTACTTC. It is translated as CASRPGLVGETQYF.

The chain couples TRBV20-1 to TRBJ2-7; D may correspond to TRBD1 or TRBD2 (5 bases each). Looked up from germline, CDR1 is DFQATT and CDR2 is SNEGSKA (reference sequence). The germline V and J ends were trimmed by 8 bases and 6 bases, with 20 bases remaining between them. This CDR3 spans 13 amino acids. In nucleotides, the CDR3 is TGCAGTTCTCTAACCCGGGGCGAGGTCGAGCAGTACTTC. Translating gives CSSLTRGEVEQYF.